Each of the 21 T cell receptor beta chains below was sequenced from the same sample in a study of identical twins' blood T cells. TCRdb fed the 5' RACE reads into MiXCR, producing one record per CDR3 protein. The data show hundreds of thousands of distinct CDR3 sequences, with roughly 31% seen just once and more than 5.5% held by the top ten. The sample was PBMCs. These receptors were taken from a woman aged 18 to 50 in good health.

Written as DNA, the CDR3 is TGCGCCAGCAGCCCCTTGGCAGGGGCGGACACTGAAGCTTTCTTT. Its protein product is CASSPLAGADTEAFF. The chain is built from TRBV5-1 and TRBJ1-1, with TRBD1 as a possible D gene (6 bases). V was clipped by 4 bases and J by 3 bases, with 16 bases between them. The CDR3 totals 15 residues. Germline CDR1 reads SGHRS; CDR2 reads YFSETQ.

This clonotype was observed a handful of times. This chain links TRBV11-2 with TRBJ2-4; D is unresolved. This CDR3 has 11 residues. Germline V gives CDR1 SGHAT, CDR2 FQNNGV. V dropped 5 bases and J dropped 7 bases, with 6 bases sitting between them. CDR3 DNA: TGTGCCAGCAGCGGATCGAACATTCAGTACTTC. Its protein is CASSGSNIQYF.

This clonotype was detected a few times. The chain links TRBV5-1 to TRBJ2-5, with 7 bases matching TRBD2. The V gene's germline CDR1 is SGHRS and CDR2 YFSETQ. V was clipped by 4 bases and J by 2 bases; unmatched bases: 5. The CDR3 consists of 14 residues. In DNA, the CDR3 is TGCGCCAGCAGCGTACTAGCGCGTCAAGAGACCCAGTACTTC. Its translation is CASSVLARQETQYF.

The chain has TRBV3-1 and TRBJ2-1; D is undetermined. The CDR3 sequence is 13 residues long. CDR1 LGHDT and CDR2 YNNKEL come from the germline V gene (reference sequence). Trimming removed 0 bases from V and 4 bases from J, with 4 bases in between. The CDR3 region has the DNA TGTGCCAGCAGCCAAGATACTTACAATGAGCAGTTCTTC. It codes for CASSQDTYNEQFF.

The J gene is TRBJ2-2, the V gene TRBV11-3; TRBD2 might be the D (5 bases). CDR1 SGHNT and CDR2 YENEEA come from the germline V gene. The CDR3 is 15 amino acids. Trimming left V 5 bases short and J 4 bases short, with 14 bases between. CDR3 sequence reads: CASSPLRGITGELFF. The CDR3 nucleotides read TGTGCCAGCAGCCCCCTACGGGGAATCACCGGGGAGCTGTTTTTT.

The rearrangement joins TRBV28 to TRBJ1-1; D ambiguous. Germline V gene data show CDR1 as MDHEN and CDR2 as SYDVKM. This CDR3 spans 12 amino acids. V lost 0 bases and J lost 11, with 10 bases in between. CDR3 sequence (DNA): TGTGCCAGCAGTTTATGGACGGCGGGGGCTTTCTTT. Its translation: CASSLWTAGAFF.

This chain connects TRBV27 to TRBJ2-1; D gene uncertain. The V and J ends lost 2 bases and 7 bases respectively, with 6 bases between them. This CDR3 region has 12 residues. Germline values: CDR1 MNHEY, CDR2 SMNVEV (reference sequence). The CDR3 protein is CASSLDGNEQFF. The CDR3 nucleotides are TGTGCCAGCAGTTTAGACGGGAATGAGCAGTTCTTC.

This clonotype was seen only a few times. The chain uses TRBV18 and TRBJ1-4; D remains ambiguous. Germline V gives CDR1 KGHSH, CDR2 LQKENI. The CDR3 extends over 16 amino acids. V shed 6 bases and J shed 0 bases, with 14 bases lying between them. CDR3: CASSLGRVATNEKLFF. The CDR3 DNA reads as TGTGCCAGCTCCCTCGGCCGAGTTGCAACTAATGAAAAACTGTTTTTT. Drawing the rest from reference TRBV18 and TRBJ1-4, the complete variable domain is NAGVMQNPRHLVRRRGQEARLRCSPMKGHSHVYWYRQLPEEGLKFMVYLQKENIIDESGMPKERFSAEFPKEGPSILRIQQVVRGDSAAYFCASSLGRVATNEKLFFGSGTQLSVL.

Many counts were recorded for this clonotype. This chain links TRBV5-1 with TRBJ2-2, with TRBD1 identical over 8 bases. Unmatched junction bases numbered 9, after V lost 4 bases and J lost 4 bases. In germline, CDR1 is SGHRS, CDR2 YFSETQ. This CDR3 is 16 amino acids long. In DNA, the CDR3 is TGCGCCAGCAGCCTCACGACAGGGGATGGCACCGGGGAGCTGTTTTTT. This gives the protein CASSLTTGDGTGELFF. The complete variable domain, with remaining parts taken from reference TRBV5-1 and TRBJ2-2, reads KAGVTQTPRYLIKTRGQQVTLSCSPISGHRSVSWYQQTPGQGLQFLFEYFSETQRNKGNFPGRFSGRQFSNSRSEMNVSTLELGDSALYLCASSLTTGDGTGELFFGEGSRLTVL.

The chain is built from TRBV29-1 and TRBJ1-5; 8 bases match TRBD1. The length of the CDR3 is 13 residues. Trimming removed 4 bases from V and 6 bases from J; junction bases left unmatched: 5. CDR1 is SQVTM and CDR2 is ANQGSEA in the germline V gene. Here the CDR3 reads CSVGAGGSQPQHF. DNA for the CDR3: TGCAGCGTTGGAGCAGGGGGCTCTCAGCCCCAGCATTTT.

CDR3 loop: CASSFRGRDTEAFF. The CDR3 bases are TGCGCCAGCAGCTTCAGGGGGCGTGACACTGAAGCTTTCTTT. This chain links TRBV5-1 with TRBJ1-1; 8 bases line up with TRBD1. The CDR3 consists of 14 residues. The trim removed 2 bases at V and 3 bases at J, leaving 3 bases unmatched. Per germline, CDR1 SGHRS and CDR2 YFSETQ.

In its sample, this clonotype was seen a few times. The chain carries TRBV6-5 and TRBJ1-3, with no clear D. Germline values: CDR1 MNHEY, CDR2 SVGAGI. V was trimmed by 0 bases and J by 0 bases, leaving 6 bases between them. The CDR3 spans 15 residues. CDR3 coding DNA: TGTGCCAGCAGTTACTCCTCAAACTCTGGAAACACCATATATTTT. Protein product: CASSYSSNSGNTIYF.

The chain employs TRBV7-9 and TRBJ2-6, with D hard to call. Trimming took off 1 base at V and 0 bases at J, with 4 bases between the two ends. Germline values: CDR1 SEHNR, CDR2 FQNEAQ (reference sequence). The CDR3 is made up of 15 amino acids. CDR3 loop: CASSLGISGANVLTF. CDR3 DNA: TGTGCCAGCAGCTTAGGAATCTCTGGGGCCAACGTCCTGACTTTC.

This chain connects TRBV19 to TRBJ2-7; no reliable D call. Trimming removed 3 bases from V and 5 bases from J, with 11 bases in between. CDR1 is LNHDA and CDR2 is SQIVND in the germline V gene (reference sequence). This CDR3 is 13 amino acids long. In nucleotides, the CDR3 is TGTGCCAGTAGTATCCAGCGCGGTCACGAGCAGTACTTC. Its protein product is CASSIQRGHEQYF.

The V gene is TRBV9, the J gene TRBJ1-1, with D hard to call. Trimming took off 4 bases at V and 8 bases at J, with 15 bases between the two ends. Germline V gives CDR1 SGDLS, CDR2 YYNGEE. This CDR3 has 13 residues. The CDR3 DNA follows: TGTGCCAGCAGCTTAGACGGACGGGTCGAAGCTTTCTTT. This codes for CASSLDGRVEAFF.

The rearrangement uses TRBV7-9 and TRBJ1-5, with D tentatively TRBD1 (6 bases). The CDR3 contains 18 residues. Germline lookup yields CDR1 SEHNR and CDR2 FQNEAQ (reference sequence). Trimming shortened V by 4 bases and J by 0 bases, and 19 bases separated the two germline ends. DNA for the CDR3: TGTGCCAGCAGCTCAGCTGGAACAGGGCCTTATAGCAATCAGCCCCAGCATTTT. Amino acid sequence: CASSSAGTGPYSNQPQHF.

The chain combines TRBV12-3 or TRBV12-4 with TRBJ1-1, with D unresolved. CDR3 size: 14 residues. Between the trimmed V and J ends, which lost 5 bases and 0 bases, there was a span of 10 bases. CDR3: CASSGWTVNTEAFF. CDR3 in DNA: TGTGCCAGCAGTGGATGGACGGTGAACACTGAAGCTTTCTTT.

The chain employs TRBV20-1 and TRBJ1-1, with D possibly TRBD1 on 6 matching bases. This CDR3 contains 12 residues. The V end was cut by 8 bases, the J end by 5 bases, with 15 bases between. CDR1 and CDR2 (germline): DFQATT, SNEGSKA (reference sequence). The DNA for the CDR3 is TGCAGTAGGGGGGGTAGAAGGACTGAAGCTTTCTTT. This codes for CSRGGRRTEAFF.

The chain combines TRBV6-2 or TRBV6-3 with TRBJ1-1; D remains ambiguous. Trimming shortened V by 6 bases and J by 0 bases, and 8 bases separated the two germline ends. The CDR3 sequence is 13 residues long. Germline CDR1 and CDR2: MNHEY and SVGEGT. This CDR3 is CASRDDLNTEAFF. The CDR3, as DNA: TGTGCCAGCAGGGATGACTTGAACACTGAAGCTTTCTTT.

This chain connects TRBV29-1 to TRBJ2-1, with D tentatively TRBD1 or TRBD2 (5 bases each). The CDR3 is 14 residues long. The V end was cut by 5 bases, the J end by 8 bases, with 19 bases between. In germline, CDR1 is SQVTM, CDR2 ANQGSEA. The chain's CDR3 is CSVLFLGRGDEQFF. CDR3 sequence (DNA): TGCAGCGTTCTATTCCTAGGAAGAGGGGATGAGCAGTTCTTC.

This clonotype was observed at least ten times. CDR3 region: CASSRDRSSGNTIYF. The CDR3 DNA is TGCGCCAGCAGTCGCGACAGGAGCTCTGGAAACACCATATATTTT. The rearrangement joins TRBV5-1 to TRBJ1-3; D possibly corresponds to TRBD1 (6 bases). Germline V CDR1 and CDR2: SGHRS, YFSETQ. Trimming removed 5 bases at V and 0 bases at J, with 12 bases between. This CDR3 is built from 15 residues.